The 9 T cell receptor beta chains listed next were all sequenced from one sample in a study of OX40 agonist ivuxolimab in advanced cancers. The protocol used for the library was the immunoSEQ multiplex PCR assay. TCRdb provides this immuneACCESS table in a form limited to in-frame rearrangements. Some clones are lacking; in checked studies, under half of them reflect an unresolved V gene, and why the rest are absent is not known. In this sample the table shows tens of thousands of clones, about 85% of which occur a single time. The ten largest clones take up approximately 2% of the sample. This sample comprised CD4+ or CD8+ T cells sorted from blood, obtained in a trial of the OX40 agonist ivuxolimab. The receptors here all came from an adult with an advanced solid tumor such as melanoma, head and neck, liver or kidney cancer.

J is TRBJ1-6 and V is TRBV18; a possible D gene is TRBD1 (6 bases). V lost 3 bases, J lost 9 bases, and 15 bases lay in between. Germline CDR1 is KGHSH and CDR2 is LQKENI. The CDR3 consists of 15 residues. This CDR3 is CASSPSDGGRSPLHF. In nucleotides, the CDR3 is TGTGCCAGCTCACCTTCGGACGGGGGGCGTTCACCCCTCCACTTT.

The DNA of the CDR3 is TGTGCCAGCAGTGATGGGACAGGGCAAGAGACCCAGTACTTC. It yields the protein CASSDGTGQETQYF. This chain uses TRBV2 with TRBJ2-5; 9 nucleotides line up with TRBD1. Unmatched junction bases numbered 1, after V lost 3 bases and J lost 2 bases. The CDR3 has 14 amino acids. CDR1 and CDR2 from the germline V gene are SNHLY and FYNNEI.

V is TRBV19 and J is TRBJ2-7; 10 bases line up with TRBD2. CDR3 length: 16 residues. Germline V gives CDR1 LNHDA, CDR2 SQIVND (reference sequence). V lost 5 bases to trimming and J lost 1 base; unmatched junction nucleotides: 8. CDR3 amino acids: CASSAASGSYSYEQYF. DNA of the CDR3: TGTGCCAGTAGTGCGGCTAGCGGGAGTTATTCCTACGAGCAGTACTTC.

The chain recombines TRBV18 with TRBJ1-4, with D hard to call. V shed 1 base and J shed 2 bases, with 14 bases lying between them. CDR3 length: 17 residues. From germline, CDR1 is KGHSH and CDR2 LQKENI. The DNA for the CDR3 is TGTGCCAGCTCACCACTTCCGACTTTGGGGACTAATGAAAAACTGTTTTTT. Its protein product is CASSPLPTLGTNEKLFF.

The chain combines TRBV5-4 with TRBJ2-7; D is unclear. V gave up 4 bases and J gave up 1 base, with 12 bases separating them. The CDR3 has 14 residues. Germline assignment: CDR1 SGHNT and CDR2 YYREEE (reference sequence). This chain's CDR3 is CASSQETASYEQYF. CDR3 sequence (DNA): TGTGCCAGCAGCCAAGAGACCGCTTCCTACGAGCAGTACTTC.

This clone was observed a single time. The CDR3 sequence is CASSPSPAGTEAFF. The CDR3 nucleotides are TGCGCCAGCAGCCCCTCCCCGGCGGGGACTGAAGCTTTCTTT. V is TRBV5-1 and J is TRBJ1-1; D gene unclear. V was shortened by 4 bases and J by 5 bases, with 15 bases between the two germline ends. Germline CDR1 and CDR2: SGHRS and YFSETQ. The CDR3 is 14 amino acids.

The gene calls are TRBV28 and TRBJ2-3; D is possibly TRBD2 (6 bases). There are 13 residues in the CDR3. CDR1 and CDR2 from the germline V gene are MDHEN and SYDVKM. The V gene lost 7 bases and the J gene lost 9 bases, with 17 bases spanning the gap. The CDR3 coding sequence is TGTGCCAGCAACTGGGAGGACCTGGGAACGCAGTATTTT. Protein product: CASNWEDLGTQYF. The whole variable domain, remainder taken from reference TRBV28 and TRBJ2-3, is DVKVTQSSRYLVKRTGEKVFLECVQDMDHENMFWYRQDPGLGLRLIYFSYDVKMKEKGDIPEGYSVSREKKERFSLILESASTNQTSMYLCASNWEDLGTQYFGPGTRLTVL.

This chain links TRBV5-4 with TRBJ2-2; TRBD1 is a possible D gene (5 bases). The V end lost 0 bases, the J end lost 0 bases, and 12 bases lay between the germline ends. Per the germline V gene, CDR1 is SGHNT and CDR2 is YYREEE (reference sequence). The CDR3 extends over 17 amino acids. The chain's CDR3 is CASSLAWGRANTGELFF. In nucleotides, the CDR3 is TGTGCCAGCAGCTTGGCCTGGGGCCGCGCGAACACCGGGGAGCTGTTTTTT.

This rearrangement joins TRBV11-2 to TRBJ1-3; D remains unclear. V was shortened by 8 bases and J by 5 bases, with 4 bases between the two germline ends. Germline CDR1 SGHAT, CDR2 FQNNGV. The CDR3 contains 10 residues. The CDR3 DNA follows: TGTGCCAGCGGTCGAAACACCATATATTTT. This gives the protein CASGRNTIYF.